Below, one TCR beta chain is given with its context. This sample also contains other DNA sequences that code for the same CDR3. CD45RO-negative, CCR7-selected cells formed the naive CD8 fraction, which excluded terminally differentiated effector memory CD45RA+ cells. This sample is drawn from a study of shared clonotypes between healthy human individuals. Clones were read by immunoSEQ multiplex PCR, and TCRdb kept only the in-frame ones, dropping some. The sample lists about 1,800,000 clones; approximately 94% were seen once. Germline V gene data show CDR1 as MGHRA and CDR2 as YSYEKL. Trimming at V came to 4 bases and at J to 0 bases, leaving 3 bases not matched to a gene. The CDR3 spans 16 residues.

The sample comprised naive CD8+ T cells sorted from blood. The clonotype comes from a young man in good health. The gene calls are TRBV4-1 and TRBJ2-7; 13 nucleotides match TRBD2. CDR3 in amino acids: CASSLRLAGGSYEQYF. DNA of the CDR3: TGCGCCAGCAGCCTAAGACTAGCGGGGGGCTCCTACGAGCAGTACTTC.